Below are 4 T cell receptor beta chains sequenced from a single sample in a study of blood T cell repertoires in COVID-19. Sequenced by immunoSEQ multiplex PCR; TCRdb stores in-frame clones only, minus some. The table shows 130,000 to 150,000 clones, with roughly 83% occurring only once. Sequenced: PBMCs or T cells enriched from blood (not recorded which). The receptor source for this set is a man between 40 and 49 years old with acute COVID-19.

The rearrangement links TRBV2 to TRBJ1-1; 8 positions agree with TRBD1. The CDR3 is made up of 14 amino acids. V shed 6 bases and J 6 bases; nucleotides not matched to a gene: 9. Germline loops: CDR1 SNHLY, CDR2 FYNNEI. The CDR3, as DNA: TGTGCCAGCAGCTCTCGGACAGGGAAGGCTGAAGCTTTCTTT. It specifies CASSSRTGKAEAFF.

The V gene is TRBV28, the J gene TRBJ2-1; 7 nucleotides agree with TRBD1. CDR3 size: 15 residues. Germline V CDR1 and CDR2: MDHEN, SYDVKM. V lost 4 bases, J lost 0 bases, and 3 bases stayed unmatched. CDR3 DNA sequence: TGTGCCAGCAGTTCCACAGGGGTCTCCTACAATGAGCAGTTCTTC. This gives the protein CASSSTGVSYNEQFF. The full variable domain, in which reference TRBV28 and TRBJ2-1 provide the parts outside the CDR3, is DVKVTQSSRYLVKRTGEKVFLECVQDMDHENMFWYRQDPGLGLRLIYFSYDVKMKEKGDIPEGYSVSREKKERFSLILESASTNQTSMYLCASSSTGVSYNEQFFGPGTRLTVL.

This chain connects TRBV20-1 to TRBJ2-5, with D uncertain. V was trimmed by 6 bases and J by 5 bases, leaving 10 bases between them. The CDR3 has 11 residues. Germline-derived CDR1 and CDR2 are DFQATT and SNEGSKA (reference sequence). The CDR3 DNA sequence: TGCAGTGCCCGCGGCGCTGAGACCCAGTACTTC. Translation: CSARGAETQYF.

The chain carries TRBV7-2 and TRBJ1-2, with D uncertain. V lost 2 bases to trimming and J lost 6 bases, with 13 bases between them. The CDR3 runs 14 residues. Germline V gene sequence: CDR1 SGHTA, CDR2 FQGNSA. As DNA, the CDR3 is TGTGCCAGCAGCTTACCCACGGTGTTGAATGGCTACACCTTC. Its protein product is CASSLPTVLNGYTF.